The next 7 T cell receptor delta chains were all read from a single sample in a study of γδ T cells in repeated Plasmodium falciparum infection. TCRdb called clones from the multiplex PCR reads again using CATT. The sample shows tens of thousands of delta-chain clones, roughly 1.6% of them seen only once. Bulk repertoires came from Vgamma9/Vdelta2+ or Vdelta2-negative gammadelta T cells flow-sorted from PBMC. Sample: gamma-delta T cells from blood. The receptors come from a pool of human donors (malaria-infected and uninfected, not separated).

As regards this clone: TCRdb's protein for this DNA is that of a much larger clone and differs from the translation at residue 6, likely a read error; the protein shown is the DNA translation. The chain is built from TRDV1 and TRDJ1; weak D call: TRDD3 (5 bases). The CDR3 loop spans 15 amino acids. Germline CDR1 TSWWSYY, CDR2 QGS. The V gene lost 6 bases and the J gene lost 2 bases, with 16 bases spanning the gap. In DNA form, the CDR3 reads TGTGCTCTTGGAGGGATGGGGACCGTAACCGATAAACTCATCTTT. It specifies CALGGMGTVTDKLIF.

In regard to this clone: The protein in TCRdb stems from a much larger clone and differs at residue 12 from this DNA's translation, likely a read error; here the protein is translated from the DNA. This chain uses TRDV1 with TRDJ1; TRDD3 matches at 9 bases. Here the J gene was assigned by germline matching of the DNA, as TCRdb has none. CDR1 is TSWWSYY, CDR2 QGS, per germline. The CDR3 consists of 17 residues. V was clipped by 6 bases and J by 4 bases; unmatched bases: 15. The CDR3 DNA sequence: TGTGCTCTTGGAAAAGGTGAAGGCTGGGGGATTCGCGATAAACTCATCTTT. This gives the protein CALGKGEGWGIRDKLIF.

Concerning this clone itself: The amino acid sequence in TCRdb belongs to a much larger clone and departs from this DNA's translation at residue 3, likely a sequencing read error; the sequence shown is translated from the DNA. The V and J genes are TRDV1 and TRDJ1; TRDD3 matches 8 bases. Assignment of the J gene here rests on matching the DNA to germline, because TCRdb gives none. The junction had 24 bases not matched to a gene; V was cut back by 10 bases and J by 2 bases. This CDR3 is built from 19 residues. CDR1 is TSWWSYY, CDR2 QGS, per germline. CDR3 nucleotide sequence: TGTGCTCCTGGCCCGAGGGTCCTACAGGCGGGATACGGGACCGATAAACTCATCTTT. Its translation: CAPGPRVLQAGYGTDKLIF.

To note about this clone: TCRdb lists the protein of a much larger clone for this DNA, which differs at residue 14, so this is likely a read error; the protein given here is translated from the DNA itself. The CDR3, as DNA: TGTGCTCTTGGGGAATCAGAGATGCGTACTGGGGGATGGTGCACCGATAAACTCATCTTT. It codes for CALGESEMRTGGWCTDKLIF. The chain combines TRDV1 with TRDJ1; 10 bases map to TRDD3. The J gene, missing from TCRdb, was assigned here through DNA to germline matching. V lost 2 bases to trimming and J lost 1 base; unmatched junction nucleotides: 16. This CDR3 spans 20 amino acids. Germline V gene data show CDR1 as TSWWSYY and CDR2 as QGS.

As regards this clone: TCRdb attributes to this sequence the protein of a much larger clone, which differs from the DNA translation at residue 19; a read error is likely, and the protein displayed is translated from the DNA. The chain couples TRDV1 to TRDJ3; 7 nucleotides line up with TRDD3. This CDR3 spans 25 amino acids. Germline V gene data show CDR1 as TSWWSYY and CDR2 as QGS. The CDR3 region has the DNA TGTGCTCTTGGGGAACTGCCCCTAGGGTTCACCTCTACTGGGGCAAGCTCCTGGGCCACCCGACAGATGTTTTTC. Encoded protein: CALGELPLGFTSTGASSWATRQMFF.

The sample holds many counts of this clone. The chain has TRDV2 and TRDJ3; 8 positions match TRDD3. Germline V CDR1 and CDR2: GEAIGNYY, EKD. V lost 0 bases, J lost 0 bases, and 15 bases stayed unmatched. CDR3 length: 22 residues. The DNA of the CDR3 is TGTGCCTGTGACACCGTGGCGAGGGATACGCCTCCCCCCTCCTGGGACACCCGACAGATGTTTTTC. Amino acids: CACDTVARDTPPPSWDTRQMFF.

This clone has only a few counts. A read error is likely here: a far larger clone is one base away. The identical CDR3 is also encoded by other nucleotide sequences in the sample. The genes are TRDV1 and TRDJ1, with D perhaps TRDD3 (5 bases). TCRdb supplies no J gene; here it was assigned by aligning the nucleotide sequence to germline. This CDR3 has 17 residues. Germline loops: CDR1 TSWWSYY, CDR2 QGS. The CDR3 loop is CALGELAPLRDTDKLIF. The DNA for the CDR3 is TGTGCCCTTGGGGAACTAGCGCCACTAAGAGACACCGATAAACTCATCTTT.